The 3 T cell receptor beta chains reported below all come from one sample, sequenced in a study of blood T cell repertoires in COVID-19. Using immunoSEQ multiplex PCR, the repertoire was profiled, and TCRdb retains in-frame clones only, with some absent. The table lists about 360,000 clones, more than 75% of them singletons. Sequences were obtained from peripheral blood. All receptors derive from a human donor in a cohort sampled during active COVID-19.

The V and J genes are TRBV9 and TRBJ2-5; D is possibly TRBD2 (6 bases). CDR3 length: 16 residues. Trimming left V 0 bases short and J 3 bases short, with 15 bases between. CDR1 is SGDLS and CDR2 is YYNGEE in the germline V gene. CDR3 DNA sequence: TGTGCCAGCAGCGTAGACGGGACTGACACAGAAGAGACCCAGTACTTC. Translated, it gives CASSVDGTDTEETQYF.

The CDR3 loop reads CAISDPGQGVTGELFF. The CDR3 DNA reads as TGTGCCATCAGCGACCCGGGACAGGGGGTTACCGGGGAGCTGTTTTTT. The chain combines TRBV10-3 with TRBJ2-2, with TRBD1 identical over 11 bases. The CDR3 is 16 amino acids. J lost 5 bases, V lost 6 bases, and 8 bases had no gene match. CDR1 ENHRY and CDR2 SYGVKD come from the germline V gene.

The rearrangement joins TRBV5-5 to TRBJ1-2; D is unresolved. This CDR3 spans 14 amino acids. From germline, CDR1 is SGHKS and CDR2 YYEKEE (reference sequence). With 4 bases removed from V and 8 bases from J, the gap between germline ends came to 18 bases. CDR3 amino acids: CASSRVNSQRGYTF. CDR3 coding DNA: TGTGCCAGCAGCCGGGTCAATTCTCAAAGGGGCTACACCTTC. The full variable domain, with the rest looked up from reference TRBV5-5 and TRBJ1-2, is DAGVTQSPTHLIKTRGQQVTLRCSPISGHKSVSWYQQVLGQGPQFIFQYYEKEERGRGNFPDRFSARQFPNYSSELNVNALLLGDSALYLCASSRVNSQRGYTFGSGTRLTVV.